Listed below are T cell receptor beta chains from one sample, sequenced in a study of cytomegalovirus exposure and HLA in healthy donors. Here immunoSEQ multiplex PCR was the method, and the copy in TCRdb shows in-frame clones only, minus some. Here the sample spans 220,000 or so clones, about 77% being singletons. Sequencing input: PBMCs. The receptors here all came from a woman in her 30s in good health and CMV-seronegative. The conserved cysteine and the conserved F or W are not part of the CDR3 here.

v_call: TRBV5-3
j_call: TRBJ2-4
cdr3_aa: ARSLALAGGSKNIQY

v_call: TRBV6-5
j_call: TRBJ1-2
cdr3_aa: ASSYSGGGGGYT

v_call: TRBV9
j_call: TRBJ1-1
cdr3_aa: ASSVSLPGDSGTEAF

v_call: TRBV7-9
j_call: TRBJ2-2
cdr3_aa: ASSLIVRGKGLSGELF

v_call: TRBV5-1
j_call: TRBJ1-1
cdr3_aa: ASHRDRATEAF

v_call: TRBV4-1
j_call: TRBJ2-3
cdr3_aa: ASSQLRSSDTQY

v_call: TRBV29-1
j_call: TRBJ2-7
cdr3_aa: SADYRGDRY

v_call: TRBV19
j_call: TRBJ2-5
cdr3_aa: ASSTPSGRIGTQY

v_call: TRBV5-1
j_call: TRBJ2-7
cdr3_aa: ASSLGTSGSYEQY

v_call: TRBV30
j_call: TRBJ2-1
cdr3_aa: AWSVGLAGVVEQF

v_call: TRBV6-1
j_call: TRBJ2-2
cdr3_aa: ASKRTDNTGELF

v_call: TRBV5-4
j_call: TRBJ2-5
cdr3_aa: ASSAKQGIGETQY

v_call: TRBV30
j_call: TRBJ1-1
cdr3_aa: DWSGHRPNTEAF

v_call: TRBV2
j_call: TRBJ2-7
cdr3_aa: ASSSGTSHAEQY

v_call: TRBV6-1
j_call: TRBJ1-1
cdr3_aa: ASTSSSGTEAF

v_call: TRBV4-1
j_call: TRBJ1-1
cdr3_aa: ASSQDEGREAF

v_call: TRBV30
j_call: TRBJ2-3
cdr3_aa: AWSVVADTQY

v_call: TRBV30
j_call: TRBJ1-1
cdr3_aa: AWSVRGYTEAF

v_call: TRBV19
j_call: TRBJ2-1
cdr3_aa: ASSMTGGLEQF

v_call: TRBV29-1
j_call: TRBJ2-2
cdr3_aa: SVVGGTGELF

v_call: TRBV4-1
j_call: TRBJ1-2
cdr3_aa: ASSQDNRDTTFGYGYT

v_call: TRBV5-1
j_call: TRBJ2-2
cdr3_aa: ASSLGGGEAGELF

v_call: TRBV14
j_call: TRBJ1-2
cdr3_aa: ASSQGREGIYGYT

v_call: TRBV23-1
j_call: TRBJ1-6
cdr3_aa: AHGGWFAQSSYNSPLH

v_call: TRBV7-3
j_call: TRBJ2-3
cdr3_aa: ASTLRGTSGGALPDTQY

v_call: TRBV15
j_call: TRBJ1-5
cdr3_aa: ATSRDYSNQPQH

v_call: TRBV2
j_call: TRBJ2-4
cdr3_aa: ASSERGRAEGIQY

v_call: TRBV13
j_call: TRBJ2-1
cdr3_aa: ASSHRAASGAYNEQF

v_call: TRBV29-1
j_call: TRBJ1-6
cdr3_aa: SAAFGGTLH

v_call: TRBV7-3
j_call: TRBJ2-3
cdr3_aa: ASSLSGGGPDTQY

v_call: TRBV30
j_call: TRBJ1-1
cdr3_aa: AWGGGANTEAF

v_call: TRBV10-3
j_call: TRBJ2-3
cdr3_aa: AISQGVLTDTQY

v_call: TRBV29-1
j_call: TRBJ2-7
cdr3_aa: SVGAGGTSYEQY

v_call: TRBV2
j_call: TRBJ2-5
cdr3_aa: ASNDRGALRETQY

v_call: TRBV5-1
j_call: TRBJ2-7
cdr3_aa: ASSLGQGAYEQY

v_call: TRBV19
j_call: TRBJ2-5
cdr3_aa: ASSTSQGARETQY

v_call: TRBV7-9
j_call: TRBJ2-2
cdr3_aa: ASSLDGVVGGGTGELF

v_call: TRBV29-1
j_call: TRBJ2-2
cdr3_aa: SVPKGTSNTGELF

v_call: TRBV4-1
j_call: TRBJ2-1
cdr3_aa: ASSKLDLGLAVGEQF

v_call: TRBV10-2
j_call: TRBJ1-2
cdr3_aa: ASMDSANYGYT

v_call: TRBV18
j_call: TRBJ2-3
cdr3_aa: ASSAASGVTDTQY

v_call: TRBV6-1
j_call: TRBJ1-5
cdr3_aa: ASSDGDGGNQPQH

v_call: TRBV19
j_call: TRBJ2-5
cdr3_aa: ASSSVAGAETQY

v_call: TRBV2
j_call: TRBJ2-1
cdr3_aa: ASSEGLPGSEQF

v_call: TRBV11-2
j_call: TRBJ1-4
cdr3_aa: ASSAYRGEGNEKLF

v_call: TRBV7-2
j_call: TRBJ2-4
cdr3_aa: ASSFPRTGGGNIQY

v_call: TRBV19
j_call: TRBJ1-1
cdr3_aa: ARSKRRNTEAF

v_call: TRBV19
j_call: TRBJ1-6
cdr3_aa: ASTEGWNSPLH

v_call: TRBV7-9
j_call: TRBJ1-2
cdr3_aa: ASSLDSQHNYGYT

v_call: TRBV23-1
j_call: TRBJ2-7
cdr3_aa: ASSQPGQGNYEQY

v_call: TRBV6-1
j_call: TRBJ2-3
cdr3_aa: ASSEVKTVQDTQY

v_call: TRBV5-1
j_call: TRBJ2-3
cdr3_aa: ASSPGLTTDTQY

v_call: TRBV9
j_call: TRBJ2-1
cdr3_aa: ASSAVTSGGYNEQF

v_call: TRBV4-2
j_call: TRBJ2-2
cdr3_aa: ASSQLGGSGELF

v_call: TRBV6-6
j_call: TRBJ2-3
cdr3_aa: ASGRGTDTQY